This T cell receptor (beta chain) was captured in a study of technical replicates of blood from several donors. Sequenced by immunoSEQ multiplex PCR; TCRdb stores in-frame clones only, minus some. The data show 84,000 or so clones, 85% to 95% seen once. Germline-derived CDR1 and CDR2 are SGHDN and FVKESK. The CDR3 sequence is 14 residues long. V was clipped by 1 base and J by 5 bases, with 9 bases between them. The specimen sequenced was T cells isolated from PBMCs. The V gene is TRBV14, the J gene TRBJ2-1; the D is unclear. The clonotype originates from a human donor in good health. The CDR3 DNA sequence: TGTGCCAGCAGCCAAGTTAAGCTTCACAATGAGCAGTTCTTC. It codes for CASSQVKLHNEQFF.